This T cell receptor (beta chain) is drawn from a study of T-cell reconstitution after alpha-beta-depleted transplantation in children. Using unique molecular identifiers, the investigators prepared the TCRbeta library. Each CDR3 protein is one row after TCRdb ran MiXCR on the PCR reads. The sample yields about 360,000 distinct CDR3 sequences, about 14% seen once. This clonotype was observed a handful of times. The source of this sequence is a human donor who donated a stem cell graft to a child with Fanconi anemia. Sequencing used PBMCs, obtained from the stem cell graft.

The CDR3 region has the DNA TGTGCCAGCAGCCACCGGGGGGAGGGCAATGAGCAGTTCTTC. It is translated as CASSHRGEGNEQFF. The V gene is TRBV13, the J gene TRBJ2-1, with 7 bases fitting TRBD2. The trim removed 5 bases at V and 6 bases at J, leaving 7 bases unmatched. CDR3 size: 14 residues. The germline V gene encodes CDR1 PRHDT and CDR2 FYEKMQ (reference sequence).